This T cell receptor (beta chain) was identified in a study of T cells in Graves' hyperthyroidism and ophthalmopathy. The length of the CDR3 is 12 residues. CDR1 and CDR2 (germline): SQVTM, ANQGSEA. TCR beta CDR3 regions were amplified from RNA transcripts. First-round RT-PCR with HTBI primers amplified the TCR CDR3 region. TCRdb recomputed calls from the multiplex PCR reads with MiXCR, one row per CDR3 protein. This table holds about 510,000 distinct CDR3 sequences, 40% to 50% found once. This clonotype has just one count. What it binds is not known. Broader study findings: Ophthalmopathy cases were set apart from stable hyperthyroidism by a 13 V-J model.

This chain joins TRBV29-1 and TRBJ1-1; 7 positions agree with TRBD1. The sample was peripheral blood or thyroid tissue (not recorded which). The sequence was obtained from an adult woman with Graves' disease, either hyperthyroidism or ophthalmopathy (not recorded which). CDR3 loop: CIVLTGAGEAFF. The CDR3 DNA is TGCATTGTCCTCACAGGGGCCGGTGAAGCTTTCTTT. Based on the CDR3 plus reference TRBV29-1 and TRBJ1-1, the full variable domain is SAVISQKPSRDICQRGTSLTIQCQVDSQVTMMFWYRQQPGQSLTLIATANQGSEATYESGFVIDKFPISRPNLTFSTLTVSNMSPEDSSIYLCIVLTGAGEAFFGQGTRLTVV.